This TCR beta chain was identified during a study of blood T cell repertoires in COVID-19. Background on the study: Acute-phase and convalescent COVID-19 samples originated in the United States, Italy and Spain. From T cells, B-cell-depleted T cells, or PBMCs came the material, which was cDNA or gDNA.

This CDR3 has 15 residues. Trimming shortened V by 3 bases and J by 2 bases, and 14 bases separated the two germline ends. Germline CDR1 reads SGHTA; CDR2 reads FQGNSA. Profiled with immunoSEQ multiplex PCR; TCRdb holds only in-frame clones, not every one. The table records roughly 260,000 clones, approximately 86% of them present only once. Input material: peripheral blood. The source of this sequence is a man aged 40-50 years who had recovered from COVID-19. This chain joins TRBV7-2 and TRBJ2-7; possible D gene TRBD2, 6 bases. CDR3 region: CASSFLGLPTYEQYF. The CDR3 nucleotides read TGTGCCAGCAGCTTTCTGGGACTCCCCACCTACGAGCAGTACTTC.